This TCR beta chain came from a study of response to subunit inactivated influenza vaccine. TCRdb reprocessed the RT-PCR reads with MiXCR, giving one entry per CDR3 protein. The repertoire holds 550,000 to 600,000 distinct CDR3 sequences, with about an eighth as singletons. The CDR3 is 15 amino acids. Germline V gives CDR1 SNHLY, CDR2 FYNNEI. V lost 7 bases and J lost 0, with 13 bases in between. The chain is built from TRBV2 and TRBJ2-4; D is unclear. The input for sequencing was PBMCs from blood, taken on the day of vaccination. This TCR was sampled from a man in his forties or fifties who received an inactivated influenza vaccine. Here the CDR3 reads CASTRPQVAKNIQYF. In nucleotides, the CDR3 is TGTGCCAGCACCCGGCCGCAGGTAGCCAAAAACATTCAGTACTTC. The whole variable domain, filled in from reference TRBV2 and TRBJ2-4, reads EPEVTQTPSHQVTQMGQEVILRCVPISNHLYFYWYRQILGQKVEFLVSFYNNEISEKSEIFDDQFSVERPDGSNFTLKIRSTKLEDSAMYFCASTRPQVAKNIQYFGAGTRLSVL.